This TCR beta chain was sequenced during a study of T cell repertoires in cytomegalovirus infection. On the study more broadly: Shared public TCR beta signatures pointed to both CMV infection and a matching HLA type. Study-wide points: CMV-specific HLA-C-restricted TCR beta clonotypes dominated the ex vivo response. Summed frequency of public TCR beta families distinguished CMV carriers with the relevant HLA.

Note on this clonotype: Its antigen is undetermined. A read error may produce the germline difference seen at one junction end.

The germline gives CDR1 SNHLY, CDR2 FYNNEI. CDR3 length: 18 amino acids. TCRdb analysed the reads with MiXCR anew, one entry per CDR3 protein. The sample includes roughly 130,000 distinct CDR3 sequences, more than 7% seen only once; the top ten take about a tenth. The receptor comes from a human donor in good health (CMV status not recorded). Some clones in this sample may be carry-over from other donors' samples. V usage is TRBV2 and J usage is TRBJ2-2; D perhaps matches TRBD2 (5 bases). The sample consisted of PBMCs. CDR3 in amino acids: CASSEHISRTQNTGELYF. Here the CDR3 DNA reads TGTGCCAGCAGCGAACACATATCAAGAACCCAGAACACCGGGGAGCTGTATTTT. The complete variable domain, with remaining parts taken from reference TRBV2 and TRBJ2-2, reads EPEVTQTPSHQVTQMGQEVILRCVPISNHLYFYWYRQILGQKVEFLVSFYNNEISEKSEIFDDQFSVERPDGSNFTLKIRSTKLEDSAMYFCASSEHISRTQNTGELYFGEGSRLTVL.